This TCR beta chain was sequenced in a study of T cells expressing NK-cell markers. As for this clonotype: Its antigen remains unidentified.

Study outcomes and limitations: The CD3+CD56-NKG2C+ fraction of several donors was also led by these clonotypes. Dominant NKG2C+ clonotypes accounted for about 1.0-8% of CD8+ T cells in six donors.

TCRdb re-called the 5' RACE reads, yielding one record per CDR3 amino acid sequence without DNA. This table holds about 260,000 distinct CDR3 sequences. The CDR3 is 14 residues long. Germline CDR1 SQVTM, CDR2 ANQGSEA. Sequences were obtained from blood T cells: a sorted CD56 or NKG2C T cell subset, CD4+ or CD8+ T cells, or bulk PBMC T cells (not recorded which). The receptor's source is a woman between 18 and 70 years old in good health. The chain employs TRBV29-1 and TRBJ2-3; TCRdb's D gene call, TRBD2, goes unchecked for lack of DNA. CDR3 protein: CSVRGSGKGDTQYF.